These 2 T cell receptor beta chains were sequenced from one sample in a study of immune cell composition in non-small cell lung cancer. Clones were sequenced by immunoSEQ multiplex PCR, and TCRdb holds only the in-frame ones, with some missing. The table shows roughly 14,000 clones, with around 68% occurring only once. Material: lung tumor tissue. Every receptor here comes from a human donor with non-small cell lung cancer.

V and J are TRBV5-1 and TRBJ2-5, with D possibly TRBD1 on 5 matching bases. V was cut by 4 bases and J by 4 bases, with 17 bases left in between. Germline CDR1 SGHRS, CDR2 YFSETQ. CDR3 size: 15 residues. The DNA of the CDR3 is TGCGCCAGCAGCGCGGAAGGGGATTCGAGAGAGACCCAGTACTTC. This sequence encodes CASSAEGDSRETQYF.

This chain joins TRBV30 and TRBJ2-3; D call uncertain. CDR3 length: 12 residues. Trimming stripped 3 bases from V and 0 bases from J, with 4 bases between. CDR1 and CDR2 (germline): GTSNPN, SVGIG (reference sequence). The CDR3 DNA reads as TGTGCCTGGAGGGAGAGCACAGATACGCAGTATTTT. This translates into CAWRESTDTQYF.